The next 15 T cell receptor beta chains were all read from a single sample in a study of T cell responses to AZD1222 COVID-19 vaccine. The data were produced by immunoSEQ multiplex PCR, yet TCRdb's version contains in-frame clones alone and is incomplete. The sample consists of some 40,000 clones, 80% of them appearing once. Sample: peripheral blood, taken on day 0 of AZD1222 vaccination. The receptors shown here come from an adult in good health.

This rearrangement joins TRBV10-1 to TRBJ2-7; D is ambiguous. CDR3 length: 12 amino acids. Germline V gives CDR1 WNHNN, CDR2 SYGVQD (reference sequence). Trimming took off 4 bases at V and 2 bases at J, with 6 bases between the two ends. DNA for the CDR3: TGCGCCAGCAGTGCTGGAGCCTACGAGCAGTACTTC. Protein product: CASSAGAYEQYF.

This rearrangement joins TRBV2 to TRBJ1-3; D uncertain. CDR1 is SNHLY and CDR2 is FYNNEI in the germline V gene. This CDR3 is built from 14 residues. Trimming stripped 4 bases from V and 0 bases from J, with 7 bases between. This CDR3 is CASSAGSSGNTIYF. The CDR3 DNA follows: TGTGCCAGCAGTGCCGGGAGCTCTGGAAACACCATATATTTT.

The chain links TRBV10-3 to TRBJ1-2; possibly TRBD1 for D (5 bases). V was clipped by 0 bases and J by 4 bases, with 27 bases between them. Germline V gene data show CDR1 as ENHRY and CDR2 as SYGVKD. The CDR3 totals 20 residues. CDR3 in amino acids: CAISESWDARKHSRIYGYTF. The CDR3 region has the DNA TGTGCCATCAGTGAGTCTTGGGACGCCCGGAAGCACTCTAGGATCTATGGCTACACCTTC.

This clone was found once. The chain joins TRBV6-5 to TRBJ1-2; D unclear. CDR1 is MNHEY, CDR2 SVGAGI, per germline. Trimming took 0 bases from V and 8 from J, leaving 10 bases between them. CDR3 size: 13 residues. The CDR3 spells CASSYSRNRGYTF. The CDR3 nucleotides read TGTGCCAGCAGTTACTCCCGGAACCGGGGCTACACCTTC.

The chain carries TRBV28 and TRBJ2-7; D is uncertain. CDR3 length equals 14 residues. Germline CDR1 reads MDHEN; CDR2 reads SYDVKM. V was cut by 1 base and J by 1 base, with 8 bases left in between. This CDR3 is CASSLSDGSYEQYF. CDR3 sequence (DNA): TGTGCCAGCAGTTTATCGGACGGTTCCTACGAGCAGTACTTC.

J is TRBJ2-1 and V is TRBV7-2; 9 positions match TRBD2. The CDR3 has 15 residues. The germline CDR1 and CDR2 sequences are SGHTA and FQGNSA. Trimming took 2 bases from V and 8 from J; bases not matched to a gene: 7. This CDR3 reads CASSLRGGAGDEQFF. The CDR3 DNA follows: TGTGCCAGCAGCTTACGCGGGGGGGCCGGAGATGAGCAGTTCTTC.

V usage is TRBV7-8 and J usage is TRBJ1-1; 7 nucleotides align to TRBD1. The V gene end was trimmed by 6 bases and the J gene end by 0 bases; junction bases not matched to a gene: 7. The CDR3 totals 15 residues. Germline V gene data show CDR1 as SGHVS and CDR2 as FQNEAQ. In DNA form, the CDR3 reads TGTGCCAGCAGATCAGCGGGACAGCTGAACACTGAAGCTTTCTTT. Protein: CASRSAGQLNTEAFF.

The J gene is TRBJ2-1, the V gene TRBV5-1; 7 bases match TRBD2. Germline trimming cut 1 base from V and 2 bases from J; bases unmatched to any gene: 3. Germline V gene lookup returns CDR1 SGHRS and CDR2 YFSETQ. There are 15 residues in the CDR3. The chain's CDR3 is CASSLKAGTYNEQFF. The CDR3 nucleotides are TGCGCCAGCAGCTTGAAAGCGGGGACCTACAATGAGCAGTTCTTC.

J is TRBJ2-2 and V is TRBV5-8; 8 bases match TRBD1. The trim removed 3 bases at V and 2 bases at J, leaving 6 bases unmatched. In germline, CDR1 is SGHTS, CDR2 YDEGEE. The CDR3 is made up of 16 amino acids. The CDR3 region is CASSSRGQYNTGELFF. The DNA for the CDR3 is TGTGCCAGCAGCTCCAGGGGGCAATACAACACCGGGGAGCTGTTTTTT.

V gene TRBV21-1 combines with J gene TRBJ2-2; TRBD2 is the table's D call, not checked against the DNA. TRBV21-1 is a known pseudogene. The CDR3 runs to 20 residues. The CDR3 loop reads CASSKWSPGTSGGDTGELFF. CDR3 DNA sequence: TGTGCCAGCAGCAAATGGTCTCCCGGGACTAGCGGGGGGGACACCGGGGAGCTGTTTTTT.

V is TRBV5-6 and J is TRBJ2-1; 12 nucleotides align to TRBD2. The germline gives CDR1 SGHDT, CDR2 YYEEEE. Trimming took 6 bases from V and 6 from J; bases not matched to a gene: 7. The CDR3 is 15 residues long. The CDR3 nucleotides read TGTGCCAGCAACCTCGGACTAGCGGGGTCCAATGAGCAGTTCTTC. It specifies CASNLGLAGSNEQFF.

The chain recombines TRBV7-2 with TRBJ1-1, with 8 bases matching TRBD1. Germline values: CDR1 SGHTA, CDR2 FQGNSA. V shed 3 bases, J shed 6 bases, and the junction held 3 bases outside the gene matches. CDR3 length equals 13 residues. CDR3 sequence reads: CASSFYRGAEAFF. The CDR3 DNA is TGTGCCAGCAGCTTTTACAGGGGGGCTGAAGCTTTCTTT.

The V gene is TRBV4-2, the J gene TRBJ2-1, with D uncertain. Trimming removed 0 bases from V and 6 bases from J, with 9 bases in between. The CDR3 consists of 14 residues. Germline values: CDR1 LGHNA, CDR2 YNFKEQ. CDR3 in DNA: TGTGCCAGCAGCCAAGATGGGGTTCGCAATGAGCAGTTCTTC. It specifies CASSQDGVRNEQFF.

The J gene is TRBJ2-5, the V gene TRBV29-1; 7 nucleotides agree with TRBD1. With V trimmed by 3 bases and J by 5 bases, 6 bases remained unmatched. CDR1 SQVTM and CDR2 ANQGSEA come from the germline V gene. This CDR3 is built from 13 residues. The CDR3 DNA follows: TGCAGCGTTGACGACAGGGTGTACGAGACCCAGTACTTC. This gives the protein CSVDDRVYETQYF. Variable domain in full (rest from reference TRBV29-1 and TRBJ2-5): SAVISQKPSRDICQRGTSLTIQCQVDSQVTMMFWYRQQPGQSLTLIATANQGSEATYESGFVIDKFPISRPNLTFSTLTVSNMSPEDSSIYLCSVDDRVYETQYFGPGTRLLVL.

This clone was seen more than once but under ten times. The V and J genes are TRBV5-6 and TRBJ2-7; TRBD1 matches at 7 bases. After removal of 2 bases from V and 2 bases from J, the junction contained 19 bases not matched to a gene. The CDR3 contains 19 residues. From germline, CDR1 is SGHDT and CDR2 YYEEEE. CDR3: CASSLQGQGWLRATYEQYF. The CDR3, as DNA: TGTGCCAGCAGCTTACAGGGGCAGGGTTGGTTACGGGCCACCTACGAGCAGTACTTC.